Each of the 14 T cell receptor beta chains below was sequenced from the same sample in a study of blood T cell repertoires in COVID-19. Libraries were prepared by immunoSEQ multiplex PCR; TCRdb keeps only in-frame clonotypes and omits some of them. Among around 400,000 clones listed, about 87% were seen once. Source material: peripheral blood. The receptors were sampled from a woman under 40 with COVID-19, enrolled during active disease.

This rearrangement joins TRBV14 to TRBJ1-3; possible D gene TRBD1, 6 bases. V lost 4 bases, J lost 3 bases, and 7 bases lay in between. CDR1 and CDR2 from the germline V gene are SGHDN and FVKESK. CDR3 length: 13 amino acids. The CDR3, as DNA: TGTGCCAGCAGCCGACAGGTTGGAAACACCATATATTTT. This encodes CASSRQVGNTIYF.

The chain recombines TRBV7-9 with TRBJ2-2, with no clear D. Germline-derived CDR1 and CDR2 are SEHNR and FQNEAQ (reference sequence). The CDR3 runs 14 residues. The V and J ends lost 1 base and 3 bases respectively, with 6 bases between them. The CDR3 reads CASSLVRDTGELFF. The CDR3 coding sequence is TGTGCCAGCAGCTTAGTACGGGACACCGGGGAGCTGTTTTTT.

V and J are TRBV30 and TRBJ1-5; no reliable D call. Germline V CDR1 and CDR2: GTSNPN, SVGIG (reference sequence). The CDR3 is 13 residues long. V gave up 5 bases and J gave up 0 bases, with 8 bases separating them. In DNA form, the CDR3 reads TGTGCCTGGGGCCCAAATAGCAATCAGCCCCAGCATTTT. The encoded protein is CAWGPNSNQPQHF.

The chain combines TRBV20-1 with TRBJ2-5; TRBD1 is a possible D gene (6 bases). CDR1 and CDR2 (germline): DFQATT, SNEGSKA (reference sequence). Trimming left V 3 bases short and J 2 bases short, with 16 bases between. This CDR3 is built from 15 residues. The CDR3 sequence is CSASRAGVDQETQYF. In nucleotides, the CDR3 is TGCAGTGCTAGTCGGGCAGGGGTGGATCAAGAGACCCAGTACTTC.

V and J are TRBV7-2 and TRBJ2-7, with no clear D. CDR3 length: 13 amino acids. Trimming shortened V by 5 bases and J by 4 bases, and 12 bases separated the two germline ends. CDR1 and CDR2 from the germline V gene are SGHTA and FQGNSA. The chain's CDR3 is CASSPAAVYEQYF. In DNA form, the CDR3 reads TGTGCCAGCAGCCCTGCGGCGGTATACGAGCAGTACTTC.

The chain links TRBV9 to TRBJ2-1; unclear D gene. This CDR3 is built from 14 residues. Germline values: CDR1 SGDLS, CDR2 YYNGEE. V was shortened by 0 bases and J by 6 bases, with 10 bases between the two germline ends. The chain's CDR3 is CASSVEGASNEQFF. CDR3 in DNA: TGTGCCAGCAGCGTAGAAGGAGCATCCAATGAGCAGTTCTTC.

The rearrangement links TRBV28 to TRBJ1-2; D may be TRBD1 (5 bases). Germline CDR1 MDHEN, CDR2 SYDVKM. The CDR3 has 14 residues. Deletions cut 5 bases from V and 7 bases from J, with 17 bases between. CDR3 region: CASSQPSHRGGYTF. DNA for the CDR3: TGTGCCAGCAGTCAACCGTCCCATAGGGGTGGCTACACCTTC.

This chain connects TRBV6-5 to TRBJ2-3, with 9 bases matching TRBD2. The CDR3 is 15 amino acids. V shed 7 bases and J 1 base; nucleotides not matched to a gene: 6. Germline-derived CDR1 and CDR2 are MNHEY and SVGAGI. CDR3 bases: TGTGCCAGCAAAGCTGTAGCGGGGGGCACAGATACGCAGTATTTT. Translated, it gives CASKAVAGGTDTQYF.

The genes are TRBV5-1 and TRBJ1-5, with D maybe TRBD1 (6 bases). The V gene lost 2 bases and the J gene lost 7 bases, with 16 bases spanning the gap. Germline V gives CDR1 SGHRS, CDR2 YFSETQ. CDR3 length equals 15 residues. Here the CDR3 reads CASSLTPDRRQPQHF. CDR3 sequence (DNA): TGCGCCAGCAGCTTAACCCCCGACAGGCGGCAGCCCCAGCATTTT. Looking up the rest from reference TRBV5-1 and TRBJ1-5 gives the full variable domain: KAGVTQTPRYLIKTRGQQVTLSCSPISGHRSVSWYQQTPGQGLQFLFEYFSETQRNKGNFPGRFSGRQFSNSRSEMNVSTLELGDSALYLCASSLTPDRRQPQHFGDGTRLSIL.

The V call is TRBV7-2, the J call TRBJ1-5; no definite D call. Trimming took off 5 bases at V and 4 bases at J, with 15 bases between the two ends. From germline, CDR1 is SGHTA and CDR2 FQGNSA. This CDR3 region has 15 residues. Here the CDR3 DNA reads TGTGCCAGCAGCCTATCCCCGGGGTTGAATCAGCCCCAGCATTTT. It is translated as CASSLSPGLNQPQHF.

The chain joins TRBV11-2 to TRBJ2-7; possibly TRBD1 for D (6 bases). The ends were cut back, 5 bases at V and 5 bases at J, with 10 bases in the middle. This CDR3 is 12 amino acids long. Germline V gene sequence: CDR1 SGHAT, CDR2 FQNNGV. The CDR3 loop is CASSPTGNEQYF. The CDR3 nucleotides read TGTGCCAGCAGCCCTACAGGGAACGAGCAGTACTTC.

The gene calls are TRBV11-2 and TRBJ2-7, with 7 bases lining up with TRBD1. The DNA end favors TRBJ2-1, so the J call may be wrong. CDR1 is SGHAT and CDR2 is FQNNGV in the germline V gene. CDR3 length: 14 residues. The CDR3 spells CASSLGGTAYEQFF. The DNA of the CDR3 is TGTGCCAGCAGCTTAGGGGGGACAGCATATGAGCAGTTCTTC.

Here the CDR3 reads CASSSRDTSGNTIYF. In nucleotides, the CDR3 is TGTGCCAGCAGTTCCCGGGACACTTCTGGAAACACCATATATTTT. The chain recombines TRBV6-2 or TRBV6-3 with TRBJ1-3; perhaps TRBD1 as D (6 bases). Between the trimmed V and J ends, which lost 4 bases and 1 base, there was a span of 11 bases. Germline V gives CDR1 MNHEY, CDR2 SVGEGT. The CDR3 covers 15 residues.

J is TRBJ1-5 and V is TRBV19, with D possibly being TRBD1 (5 bases). The CDR3 loop spans 12 amino acids. Per the germline V gene, CDR1 is LNHDA and CDR2 is SQIVND (reference sequence). Trimming pared 1 base from V and 8 bases from J, leaving 6 bases between. In DNA form, the CDR3 reads TGTGCCAGTAGTATAGCGGGGGAGCCCCAGCATTTT. Protein product: CASSIAGEPQHF.